The clone carrying this TCR beta chain was detected once. The antigen is undetermined. Some clones are missing from TCRdb's copy, which holds only in-frame ones; the method was immunoSEQ multiplex PCR. The data hold some 2.1 million clones, with about 95% observed a single time. CD45RO-negative, CCR7-selected cells formed the naive CD8 fraction, which excluded terminally differentiated effector memory CD45RA+ cells. This record belongs to a study of shared clonotypes between healthy human individuals. Study conclusions and caveats: The small donor group covered limited genetic and exposure diversity. Four donors shared about 5% of their naive CD4 clonotypes.

Germline-derived CDR1 and CDR2 are SNHLY and FYNNEI. This CDR3 has 14 amino acids. V was clipped by 5 bases and J by 7 bases, with 15 bases between them. The sample was naive CD8+ T cells sorted from blood. The chain recombines TRBV2 with TRBJ2-1; D unclear. The TCR comes from a man aged 18-30 years in good health. The CDR3 sequence: CASSPYLDANEQFF. The DNA of the CDR3 is TGTGCCAGCAGTCCATACTTGGACGCGAATGAGCAGTTCTTC.